The next 8 T cell receptor beta chains were all read from a single sample in a study of T cell clones after liver transplantation. TCRdb's copy holds only in-frame clones and misses some; the assay was immunoSEQ multiplex PCR. The data hold about 8,900 clones, with over 55% observed a single time. Sequencing used CD8+ T cells from blood, obtained at the approximately 16-month timepoint. These receptors were obtained from a human patient who received a liver transplant. The graft donor may have given rise to some T cells.

V usage is TRBV7-6 and J usage is TRBJ2-1; TRBD2 aligns across 8 bases. With 1 base clipped from V and 9 bases from J, the junction kept 8 bases outside the gene matches. The CDR3 is 15 residues long. The germline gives CDR1 SGHVS, CDR2 FNYEAQ. The CDR3 sequence: CASSLESSGLGEQFF. The CDR3 bases are TGTGCCAGCAGCTTAGAGTCTAGCGGGTTAGGTGAGCAGTTCTTC.

V usage is TRBV28 and J usage is TRBJ2-3; 8 nucleotides line up with TRBD1. Trimming cost V 4 bases and J 6 bases; bases outside gene matches: 12. The CDR3 extends over 16 amino acids. Germline V gene data show CDR1 as MDHEN and CDR2 as SYDVKM. As DNA, the CDR3 is TGTGCCAGCAGTTCTAATCATCAGGGGGCGCACGATACGCAGTATTTT. It translates to CASSSNHQGAHDTQYF.

V is TRBV5-4 and J is TRBJ2-7, with 8 positions matching TRBD2. Germline V gene data show CDR1 as SGHNT and CDR2 as YYREEE (reference sequence). The CDR3 runs 16 residues. Trimming at V came to 4 bases and at J to 9 bases, leaving 18 bases not matched to a gene. The CDR3 reads CASSPAWESGSTGQYV. The CDR3 region has the DNA TGTGCCAGCAGCCCGGCCTGGGAAAGCGGGAGTACTGGGCAGTACGTC.

J is TRBJ2-2 and V is TRBV2, with a possible D match to TRBD1 (5 bases). Per germline, CDR1 SNHLY and CDR2 FYNNEI. The CDR3 extends over 17 amino acids. Trimming cost V 3 bases and J 1 base, with 15 bases left between them. The CDR3 DNA follows: TGTGCCAGCAGTGATTCGCAGGACACCCAGAACACCGGGGAGCTGTTTTTT. This gives the protein CASSDSQDTQNTGELFF.

This clone was counted a few times. This chain uses TRBV15 with TRBJ2-3; 8 bases map to TRBD1. CDR3 size: 13 residues. With 8 bases clipped from V and 0 bases from J, the junction kept 1 base outside the gene matches. Per the germline V gene, CDR1 is LNHNV and CDR2 is YYDKDF (reference sequence). CDR3 in amino acids: CATRTGSTDTQYF. The DNA for the CDR3 is TGTGCCACCCGGACAGGGAGCACAGATACGCAGTATTTT.

The V and J genes are TRBV14 and TRBJ1-2; D not resolved. Trimming left V 0 bases short and J 4 bases short, with 9 bases between. The CDR3 contains 14 residues. Germline values: CDR1 SGHDN, CDR2 FVKESK. The CDR3 nucleotides are TGTGCCAGCAGCCAAGATGCCTTCTTCTATGGCTACACCTTC. It codes for CASSQDAFFYGYTF.

DNA for the CDR3: TGTGCCAGCAGCCCTCCAGGGACTATCAATGAGCAGTTCTTC. Amino acid sequence: CASSPPGTINEQFF. The rearrangement links TRBV13 to TRBJ2-1, with TRBD2 matching over 7 bases. The junction had 7 bases not matched to a gene; V was cut back by 5 bases and J by 6 bases. Germline assignment: CDR1 PRHDT and CDR2 FYEKMQ (reference sequence). The CDR3 totals 14 residues. Supplemented by reference TRBV13 and TRBJ2-1, the full variable domain reads AAGVIQSPRHLIKEKRETATLKCYPIPRHDTVYWYQQGPGQDPQFLISFYEKMQSDKGSIPDRFSAQQFSDYHSELNMSSLELGDSALYFCASSPPGTINEQFFGPGTRLTVL.

J is TRBJ2-7 and V is TRBV30; 9 bases fit TRBD2. The V gene end was trimmed by 4 bases and the J gene end by 2 bases; junction bases not matched to a gene: 0. This CDR3 is built from 12 residues. CDR1 is GTSNPN, CDR2 SVGIG, per germline (reference sequence). The CDR3 DNA reads TGTGCCTGGAAGCGGGGGGCCTACGAGCAGTACTTC. Its translation is CAWKRGAYEQYF.